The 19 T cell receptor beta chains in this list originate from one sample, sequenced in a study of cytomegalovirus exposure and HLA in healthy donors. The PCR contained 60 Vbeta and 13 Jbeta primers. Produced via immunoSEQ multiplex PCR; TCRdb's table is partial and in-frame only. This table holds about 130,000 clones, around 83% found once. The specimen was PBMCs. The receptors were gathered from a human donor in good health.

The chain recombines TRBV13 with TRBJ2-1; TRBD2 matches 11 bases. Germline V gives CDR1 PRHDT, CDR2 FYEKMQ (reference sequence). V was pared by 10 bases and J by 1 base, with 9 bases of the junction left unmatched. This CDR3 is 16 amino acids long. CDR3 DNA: TGTGCCACACAGGAGGGACTAGCGGAATCCTACAATGAGCAGTTCTTC. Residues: CATQEGLAESYNEQFF. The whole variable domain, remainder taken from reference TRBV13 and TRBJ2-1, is AAGVIQSPRHLIKEKRETATLKCYPIPRHDTVYWYQQGPGQDPQFLISFYEKMQSDKGSIPDRFSAQQFSDYHSELNMSSLELGDSALYFCATQEGLAESYNEQFFGPGTRLTVL.

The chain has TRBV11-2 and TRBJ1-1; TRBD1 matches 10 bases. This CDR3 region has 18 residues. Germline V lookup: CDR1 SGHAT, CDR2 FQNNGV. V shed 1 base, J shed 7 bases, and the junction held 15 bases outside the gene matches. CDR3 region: CASSLGRGTGTGANEAFF. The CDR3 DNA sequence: TGTGCCAGCAGCTTAGGCCGGGGAACCGGGACAGGGGCGAATGAAGCTTTCTTT.

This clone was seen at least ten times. CDR3 region: CASSPTGTSSYEQYF. DNA for the CDR3: TGTGCCAGCAGCCCGACAGGCACTAGCTCCTACGAGCAGTACTTC. The chain couples TRBV6-5 to TRBJ2-7; tentative D call: TRBD1 (6 bases). Per germline, CDR1 MNHEY and CDR2 SVGAGI. V was shortened by 6 bases and J by 0 bases, with 15 bases between the two germline ends. The CDR3 has 15 residues.

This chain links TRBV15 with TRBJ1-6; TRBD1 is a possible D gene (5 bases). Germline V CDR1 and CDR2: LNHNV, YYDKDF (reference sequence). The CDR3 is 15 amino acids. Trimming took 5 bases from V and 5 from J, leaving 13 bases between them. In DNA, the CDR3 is TGTGCCACCAGCTCCCGACAGCCTAATAATTCACCCCTCCACTTT. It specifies CATSSRQPNNSPLHF.

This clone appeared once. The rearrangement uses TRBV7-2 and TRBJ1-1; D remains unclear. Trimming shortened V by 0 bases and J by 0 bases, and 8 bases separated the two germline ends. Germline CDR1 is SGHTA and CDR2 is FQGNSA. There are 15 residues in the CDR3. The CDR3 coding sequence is TGTGCCAGCAGCTTAGCGCGGTACATGAACACTGAAGCTTTCTTT. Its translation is CASSLARYMNTEAFF.

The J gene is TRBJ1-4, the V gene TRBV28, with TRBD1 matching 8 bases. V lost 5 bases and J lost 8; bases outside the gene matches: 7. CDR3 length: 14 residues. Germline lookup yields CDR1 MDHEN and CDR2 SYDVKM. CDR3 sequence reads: CASSGGRQGEKLFF. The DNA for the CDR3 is TGTGCCAGCAGTGGGGGCCGACAGGGGGAAAAACTGTTTTTT.

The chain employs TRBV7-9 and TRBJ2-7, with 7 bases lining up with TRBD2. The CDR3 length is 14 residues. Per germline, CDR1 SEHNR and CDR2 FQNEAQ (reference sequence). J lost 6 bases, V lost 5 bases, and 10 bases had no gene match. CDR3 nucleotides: TGTGCCAGCAGCCCAAAGAGACTAGCTCTCGAGCAGTACTTC. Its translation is CASSPKRLALEQYF.

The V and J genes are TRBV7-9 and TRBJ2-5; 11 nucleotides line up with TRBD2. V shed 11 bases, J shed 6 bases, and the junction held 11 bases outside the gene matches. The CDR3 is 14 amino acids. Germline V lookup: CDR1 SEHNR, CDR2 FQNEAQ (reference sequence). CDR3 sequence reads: CAGGLAGGQKTQYF. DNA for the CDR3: TGTGCCGGTGGGCTAGCGGGGGGACAGAAGACCCAGTACTTC.

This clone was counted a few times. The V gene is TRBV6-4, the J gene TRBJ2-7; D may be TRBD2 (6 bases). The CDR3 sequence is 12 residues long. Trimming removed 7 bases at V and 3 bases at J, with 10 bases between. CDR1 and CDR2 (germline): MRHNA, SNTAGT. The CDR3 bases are TGTGCCAGCACCCTCGGGAGCTACGAGCAGTACTTC. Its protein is CASTLGSYEQYF.

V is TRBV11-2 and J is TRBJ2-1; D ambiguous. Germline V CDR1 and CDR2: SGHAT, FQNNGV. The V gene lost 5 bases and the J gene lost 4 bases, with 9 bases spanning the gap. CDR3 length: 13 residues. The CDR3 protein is CASSVSAYNEQFF. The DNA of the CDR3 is TGTGCCAGCAGCGTCAGCGCTTACAATGAGCAGTTCTTC.

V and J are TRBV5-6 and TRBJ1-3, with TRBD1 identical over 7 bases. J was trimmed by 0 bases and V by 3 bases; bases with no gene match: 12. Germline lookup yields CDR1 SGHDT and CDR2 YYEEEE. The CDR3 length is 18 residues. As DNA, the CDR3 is TGTGCCAGCAGCTCAGCCGGGACAGCCCCCCTCTCTGGAAACACCATATATTTT. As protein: CASSSAGTAPLSGNTIYF.

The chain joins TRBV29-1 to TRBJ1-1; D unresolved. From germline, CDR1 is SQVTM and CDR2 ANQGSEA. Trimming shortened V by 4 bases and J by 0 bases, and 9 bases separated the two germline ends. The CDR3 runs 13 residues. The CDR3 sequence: CSVAEAMNTEAFF. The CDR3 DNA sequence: TGCAGCGTTGCTGAGGCCATGAACACTGAAGCTTTCTTT.

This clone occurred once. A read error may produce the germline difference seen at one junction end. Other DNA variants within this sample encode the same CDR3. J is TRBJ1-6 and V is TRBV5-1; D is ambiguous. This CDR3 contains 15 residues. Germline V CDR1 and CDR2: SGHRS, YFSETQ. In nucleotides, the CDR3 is TGCGCCAGCAGCTTGGACCGGGATGGGAATTCCCCCCTCCACTTT. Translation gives CASSLDRDGNSPLHF.

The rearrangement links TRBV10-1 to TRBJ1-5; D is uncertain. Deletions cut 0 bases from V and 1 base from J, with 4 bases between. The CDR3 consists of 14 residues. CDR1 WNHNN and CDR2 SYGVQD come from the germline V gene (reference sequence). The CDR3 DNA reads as TGCGCCAGCAGTGAGTCCGGGAGCAATCAGCCCCAGCATTTT. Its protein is CASSESGSNQPQHF.

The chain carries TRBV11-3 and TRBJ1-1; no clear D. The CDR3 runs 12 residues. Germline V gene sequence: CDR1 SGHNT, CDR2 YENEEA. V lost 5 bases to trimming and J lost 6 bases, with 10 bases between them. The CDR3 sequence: CASSAGKAEAFF. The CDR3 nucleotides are TGTGCCAGCAGCGCGGGTAAGGCTGAAGCTTTCTTT.

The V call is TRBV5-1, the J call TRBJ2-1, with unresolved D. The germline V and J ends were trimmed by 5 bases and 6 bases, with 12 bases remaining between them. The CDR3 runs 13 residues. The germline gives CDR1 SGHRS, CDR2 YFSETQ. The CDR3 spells CASSSSITNEQFF. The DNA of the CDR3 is TGCGCCAGCAGTAGCTCCATCACCAATGAGCAGTTCTTC.

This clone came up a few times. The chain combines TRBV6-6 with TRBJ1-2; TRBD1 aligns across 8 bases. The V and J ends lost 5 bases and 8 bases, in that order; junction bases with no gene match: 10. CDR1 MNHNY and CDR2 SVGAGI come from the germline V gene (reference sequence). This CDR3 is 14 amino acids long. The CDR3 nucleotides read TGTGCCAGCAGTACCGACCAGGGGGCGGGCGGCTACACCTTC. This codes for CASSTDQGAGGYTF.

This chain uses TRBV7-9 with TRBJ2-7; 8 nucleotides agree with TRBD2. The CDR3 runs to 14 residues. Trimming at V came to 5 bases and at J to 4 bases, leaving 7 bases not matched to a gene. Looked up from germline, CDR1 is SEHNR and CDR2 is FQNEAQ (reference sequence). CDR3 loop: CASSRGGEGYEQYF. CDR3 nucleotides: TGTGCCAGCAGCCGGGGGGGCGAAGGGTACGAGCAGTACTTC.

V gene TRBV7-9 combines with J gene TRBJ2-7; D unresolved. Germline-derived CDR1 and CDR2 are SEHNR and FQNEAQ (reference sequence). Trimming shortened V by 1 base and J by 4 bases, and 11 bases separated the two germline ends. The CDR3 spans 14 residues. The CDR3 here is CASSLVPTFYEQYF. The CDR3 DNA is TGTGCCAGCAGCTTAGTCCCGACATTTTACGAGCAGTACTTC.